This T cell receptor (beta chain) derives from a study of blood T cell repertoires in COVID-19. Study-wide context: Collection of acute and convalescent COVID-19 samples took place in the United States, Italy and Spain. The cDNA or gDNA used as material had been derived from T cells, B-cell-depleted T cells, or PBMCs.

CDR3 length equals 13 residues. The trim removed 3 bases at V and 8 bases at J, leaving 10 bases unmatched. Germline loops: CDR1 GTSNPN, CDR2 SVGIG (reference sequence). Per the original methods: For nucleated cells, counts were estimated from reference gene primer amplification. Using immunoSEQ multiplex PCR, the repertoire was profiled, and TCRdb retains in-frame clones only, with some absent. That table furnishes V, J and clone size, whereas the DNA furnished D and trimming. Among about 200,000 clones listed, approximately 91% were seen once. The specimen was peripheral blood. V usage is TRBV30 and J usage is TRBJ2-7, with 7 bases fitting TRBD1. The TCR originated in a woman between 35 and 50 years old with acute or convalescent COVID-19. CDR3 DNA sequence: TGTGCCTGGAGCGTCTCGGAAGGGGGCAAGCAGTACGTC. Amino acid sequence: CAWSVSEGGKQYV.